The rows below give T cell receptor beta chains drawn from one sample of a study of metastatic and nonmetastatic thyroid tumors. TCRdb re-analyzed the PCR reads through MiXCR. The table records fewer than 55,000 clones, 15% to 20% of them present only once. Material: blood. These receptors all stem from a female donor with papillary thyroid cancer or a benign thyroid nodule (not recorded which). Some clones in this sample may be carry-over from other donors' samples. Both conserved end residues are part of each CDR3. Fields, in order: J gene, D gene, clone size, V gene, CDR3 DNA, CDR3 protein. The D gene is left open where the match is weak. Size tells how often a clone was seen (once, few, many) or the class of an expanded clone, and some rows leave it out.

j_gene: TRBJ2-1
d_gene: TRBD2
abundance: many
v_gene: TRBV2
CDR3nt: TGTGCCAGCGGTGGAGCGGGAGGGACCTTATACAATGAGCAGTTCTTC
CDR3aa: CASGGAGGTLYNEQFF

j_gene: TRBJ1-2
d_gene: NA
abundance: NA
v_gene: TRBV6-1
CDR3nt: TGTGCCAGCAGCTTGGATAATGAGTCGCGAGGCTACACCTTC
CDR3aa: CASSLDNESRGYTF

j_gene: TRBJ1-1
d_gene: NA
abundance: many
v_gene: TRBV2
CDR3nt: TGTGCCAGCTCCGATAACCCAAGCGGGTTCACTGAAGCTTTCTTT
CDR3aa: CASSDNPSGFTEAFF

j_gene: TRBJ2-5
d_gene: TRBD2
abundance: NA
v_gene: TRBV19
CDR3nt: TGTGCCAGTACTAGCGGGGTTGGAGAGACCCAGTACTTC
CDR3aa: CASTSGVGETQYF

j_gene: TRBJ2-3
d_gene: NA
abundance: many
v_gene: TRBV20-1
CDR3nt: TGCAGTAGTTCCCACCGCCAGGGCACAGATACGCAGTATTTT
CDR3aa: CSSSHRQGTDTQYF

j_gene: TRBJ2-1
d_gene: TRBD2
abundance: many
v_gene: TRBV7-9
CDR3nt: TGTGCCAGCAGCTCGACTAGCGGGAGCTGGGGGGAGCAGTTCTTC
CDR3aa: CASSSTSGSWGEQFF

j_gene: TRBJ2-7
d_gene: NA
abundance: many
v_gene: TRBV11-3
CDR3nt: TGTGCCAGCAGCTTCAGGCTCCGGGACGAGCAGTACTTC
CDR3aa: CASSFRLRDEQYF

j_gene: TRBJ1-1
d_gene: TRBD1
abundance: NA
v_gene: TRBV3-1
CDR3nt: TGTGCCAGCAGCCCGGGGACAGGGGAGACTGAAGCTTTCTTT
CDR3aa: CASSPGTGETEAFF

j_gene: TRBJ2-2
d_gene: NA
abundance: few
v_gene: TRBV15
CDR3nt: TGTGCCACCAGCAGAGGACAGTACACCGGGGAGCTGTTTTTT
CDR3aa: CATSRGQYTGELFF

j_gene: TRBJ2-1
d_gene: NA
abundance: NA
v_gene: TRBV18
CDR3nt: TGTGCCAGCTCACCAGGTCGGACCAGCTCCTACAATGAGCAGTTCTTC
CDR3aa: CASSPGRTSSYNEQFF

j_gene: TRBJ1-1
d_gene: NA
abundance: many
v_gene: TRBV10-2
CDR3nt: TGCGCCAGCAGTGAGTCTGCGGTGCCTGAAGCTTTCTTT
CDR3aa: CASSESAVPEAFF

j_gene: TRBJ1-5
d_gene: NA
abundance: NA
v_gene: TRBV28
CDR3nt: TGTGCCAGCAGTTGGCACGGGTACGATCAGCCCCAGCATTTT
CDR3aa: CASSWHGYDQPQHF

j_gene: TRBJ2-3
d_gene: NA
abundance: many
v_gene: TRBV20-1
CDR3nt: TGCAGTGCTAGAGTGTCTGCCTTACTCGGGTCCGATACGCAGTATTTT
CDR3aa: CSARVSALLGSDTQYF